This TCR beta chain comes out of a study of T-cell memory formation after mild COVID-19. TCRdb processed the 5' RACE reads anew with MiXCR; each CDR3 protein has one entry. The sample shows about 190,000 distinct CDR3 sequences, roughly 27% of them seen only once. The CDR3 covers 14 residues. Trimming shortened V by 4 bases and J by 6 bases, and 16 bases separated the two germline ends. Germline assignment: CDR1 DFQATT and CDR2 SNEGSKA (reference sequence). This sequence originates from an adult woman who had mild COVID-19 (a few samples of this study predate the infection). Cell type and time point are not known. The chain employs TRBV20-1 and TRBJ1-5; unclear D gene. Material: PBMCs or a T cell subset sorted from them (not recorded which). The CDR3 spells CSATLGYRGQPQHF. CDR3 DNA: TGCAGTGCTACACTGGGGTATCGGGGTCAGCCCCAGCATTTT.